These 15 T cell receptor beta chains came from one sample sequenced in a study of vaccination and CD4 T cells after COVID-19 (dated 2022 in TCRdb). The library was obtained by PCR. Instrument on record: Illumina iSeq 100. In-frame beta chains were kept once TCRdb had trimmed the public reads at Q25 with fastp and called clones with MiXCR. Rows are combined by CDR3 protein, so each entry shows the most common genes and DNA. The sample has approximately 20,000 distinct CDR3 sequences on record, around two thirds of them singletons. Of the sample, 1% is held by the ten largest clones. Here the sequenced sample was CD4+ T cells from blood, taken before SARS-CoV-2 vaccination. The receptors shown here come from a human donor who had recovered from COVID-19.

V and J are TRBV20-1 and TRBJ1-5; 7 positions match TRBD1. CDR1 is DFQATT and CDR2 is SNEGSKA in the germline V gene (reference sequence). The CDR3 sequence is 14 residues long. The J segment lost 3 bases and the V segment lost 5 bases, leaving 7 bases of the junction unmatched. In DNA, the CDR3 is TGCAGTGCTGGAATGACAGGGAACAATCAGCCCCAGCATTTT. Encoded protein: CSAGMTGNNQPQHF.

The chain carries TRBV28 and TRBJ2-5; TRBD1 agrees at 8 bases. Germline CDR1 and CDR2: MDHEN and SYDVKM. The CDR3 covers 12 residues. Unmatched junction bases numbered 4, after V lost 7 bases and J lost 6 bases. CDR3: CASNDRGKTQYF. The DNA for the CDR3 is TGTGCCAGCAATGACAGGGGAAAGACCCAGTACTTC.

The chain combines TRBV20-1 with TRBJ2-7, with a weak D call TRBD2 (5 bases). With 3 bases removed from V and 0 bases from J, the gap between germline ends came to 12 bases. The CDR3 has 14 amino acids. Germline CDR1 is DFQATT and CDR2 is SNEGSKA (reference sequence). CDR3 residues: CSARMSGDSYEQYF. CDR3 nucleotide sequence: TGCAGTGCTAGGATGAGCGGTGACTCCTACGAGCAGTACTTC.

This chain uses TRBV6-1 with TRBJ1-2, with D possibly TRBD1 on 5 matching bases. V was shortened by 1 base and J by 8 bases, with 11 bases between the two germline ends. This CDR3 contains 13 residues. Germline values: CDR1 MNHNS, CDR2 SASEGT. CDR3 in DNA: TGTGCCAGCAGTGAAGTTGGCGGGGACGGCTACACCTTC. Its translation: CASSEVGGDGYTF.

This clonotype was recorded a few times. The V and J genes are TRBV2 and TRBJ2-5; TRBD2 might be the D (6 bases). Germline V lookup: CDR1 SNHLY, CDR2 FYNNEI. CDR3 size: 14 residues. The V end was cut by 1 base, the J end by 8 bases, with 14 bases between. CDR3 amino acids: CASSEDGGIETQYF. The CDR3 DNA reads TGTGCCAGCAGTGAAGACGGGGGTATTGAAACCCAGTACTTC.

This clonotype has more than one count but fewer than ten. CDR3 loop: CASSQEGYGYTF. The CDR3 DNA reads TGTGCCAGCAGTCAGGAGGGCTATGGCTACACCTTC. The chain links TRBV7-9 to TRBJ1-2; D is uncertain. The ends were cut back, 6 bases at V and 4 bases at J, with 9 bases in the middle. Looked up from germline, CDR1 is SEHNR and CDR2 is FQNEAQ (reference sequence). This CDR3 is built from 12 residues.

The V gene is TRBV5-1, the J gene TRBJ1-5; D gene uncertain. CDR3 length: 13 amino acids. V gave up 5 bases and J gave up 4 bases, with 10 bases separating them. Germline CDR1 SGHRS, CDR2 YFSETQ. CDR3 DNA sequence: TGCGCCAGCAGAATGTCGGAAAATCAGCCCCAGCATTTT. It specifies CASRMSENQPQHF.

The gene calls are TRBV6-1 and TRBJ2-2; maybe TRBD2 (5 bases). CDR1 and CDR2 (germline): MNHNS, SASEGT. The CDR3 length is 16 residues. The V end was cut by 7 bases, the J end by 1 base, with 16 bases between. CDR3 residues: CASTKLGKGNTGELFF. The CDR3 DNA sequence: TGTGCCAGCACGAAACTAGGAAAGGGGAACACCGGGGAGCTGTTTTTT.

The chain carries TRBV6-5 and TRBJ1-6; TRBD1 matches 8 bases. V lost 4 bases to trimming and J lost 4 bases; unmatched junction nucleotides: 12. The germline CDR1 and CDR2 sequences are MNHEY and SVGAGI. The CDR3 runs to 18 residues. For the CDR3, the DNA is TGTGCCAGCAGTTCCGACCTCAGGGGGCCCTATTATAATTCACCCCTCCACTTT. Translating gives CASSSDLRGPYYNSPLHF.

The chain couples TRBV2 to TRBJ2-5; 10 bases fit TRBD2. With V trimmed by 4 bases and J by 5 bases, 7 bases remained unmatched. Germline-derived CDR1 and CDR2 are SNHLY and FYNNEI. CDR3 length: 15 amino acids. The CDR3 region has the DNA TGTGCCAGCAGTGTAGGGCTAGCGGGAGTCGAGACCCAGTACTTC. Translated, it gives CASSVGLAGVETQYF.

The V gene is TRBV10-3, the J gene TRBJ1-2; D remains ambiguous. Germline values: CDR1 ENHRY, CDR2 SYGVKD. V shed 3 bases and J shed 4 bases, with 9 bases lying between them. CDR3 length: 13 amino acids. In nucleotides, the CDR3 is TGTGCCATCAGTGAAATGACGGCCTATGGCTACACCTTC. It encodes CAISEMTAYGYTF.

This chain connects TRBV15 to TRBJ1-5, with 9 bases fitting TRBD1. V lost 1 base, J lost 4 bases, and 2 bases stayed unmatched. This CDR3 is built from 15 residues. From germline, CDR1 is LNHNV and CDR2 YYDKDF (reference sequence). The CDR3 DNA reads as TGTGCCACCAGCAGAGTGACAGGGGGAAATCAGCCCCAGCATTTT. It specifies CATSRVTGGNQPQHF.

This clonotype has more than one count but fewer than ten. The chain recombines TRBV27 with TRBJ1-5, with TRBD1 matching over 9 bases. V gave up 7 bases and J gave up 0 bases; unmatched junction bases: 7. Germline CDR1 is MNHEY and CDR2 is SMNVEV (reference sequence). The CDR3 loop spans 16 amino acids. In DNA form, the CDR3 reads TGTGCCAGCAAAGTAAGGACAGGGGATAGCAATCAGCCCCAGCATTTT. This codes for CASKVRTGDSNQPQHF.

The table lists this clonotype with a few counts. The chain employs TRBV15 and TRBJ1-2, with a weak D call TRBD1 (5 bases). V was cut by 0 bases and J by 2 bases, with 7 bases left in between. This CDR3 has 14 residues. The germline gives CDR1 LNHNV, CDR2 YYDKDF (reference sequence). This CDR3 reads CATSRDRGNYGYTF. The CDR3 DNA reads TGTGCCACCAGCAGAGATCGGGGGAACTATGGCTACACCTTC.

The chain links TRBV7-9 to TRBJ1-2; D is perhaps TRBD1 (5 bases). The V gene's germline CDR1 is SEHNR and CDR2 FQNEAQ (reference sequence). The CDR3 spans 14 residues. With 5 bases removed from V and 6 bases from J, the gap between germline ends came to 16 bases. CDR3 region: CASSPRGPRDGYTF. Here the CDR3 DNA reads TGTGCCAGCAGCCCCCGGGGACCGCGCGATGGCTACACCTTC.